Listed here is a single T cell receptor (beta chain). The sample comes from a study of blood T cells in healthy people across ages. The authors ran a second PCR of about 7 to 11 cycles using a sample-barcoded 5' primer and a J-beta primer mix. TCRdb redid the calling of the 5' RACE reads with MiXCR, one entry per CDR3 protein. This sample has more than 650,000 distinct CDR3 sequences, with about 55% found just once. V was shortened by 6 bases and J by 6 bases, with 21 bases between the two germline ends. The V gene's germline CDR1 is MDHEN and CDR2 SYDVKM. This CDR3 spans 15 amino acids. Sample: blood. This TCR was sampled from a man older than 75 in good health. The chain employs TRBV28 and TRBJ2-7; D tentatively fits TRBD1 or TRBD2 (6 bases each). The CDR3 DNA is TGTGCCAGCAGCCCTGGAGGGGGGAGAGTACTCGAGCAGTACTTC. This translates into CASSPGGGRVLEQYF.